This T cell receptor beta chain was recovered during a study of shared clonotypes between healthy human individuals. Study-wide findings and caveats: Unshared clonotypes carried lower generation probabilities than those common to all four donors.

The naive CD8 subset, CD45RO-negative cells positively selected for CCR7, excluded terminally differentiated effector memory CD45RA+ cells. Donors, without exception, were Caucasian adults residing in Nashville, Tennessee. The test was conducted at deep level. Genomic DNA from each subset was divided evenly over several immunoSEQ plates. Profiled with immunoSEQ multiplex PCR; TCRdb holds only in-frame clones, not every one. Altogether 1.5 million to 2.5 million clones are present, approximately 94% being singletons, with the ten largest covering 1% to 1.5%. With 5 bases clipped from V and 7 bases from J, the junction kept 11 bases outside the gene matches. The CDR3 has 15 amino acids. CDR1 SEHNR and CDR2 FQNEAQ come from the germline V gene (reference sequence). A word on this clone: Antigen: not known.

The sample taken for sequencing was naive CD8+ T cells sorted from blood. This chain connects TRBV7-9 to TRBJ2-3, with 8 bases fitting TRBD2. This receptor was obtained from a man aged 18-30 years in good health. The CDR3 coding sequence is TGTGCCAGCAGCCATGCGAGCGGGAGCCTAAATACGCAGTATTTT. It is translated as CASSHASGSLNTQYF.